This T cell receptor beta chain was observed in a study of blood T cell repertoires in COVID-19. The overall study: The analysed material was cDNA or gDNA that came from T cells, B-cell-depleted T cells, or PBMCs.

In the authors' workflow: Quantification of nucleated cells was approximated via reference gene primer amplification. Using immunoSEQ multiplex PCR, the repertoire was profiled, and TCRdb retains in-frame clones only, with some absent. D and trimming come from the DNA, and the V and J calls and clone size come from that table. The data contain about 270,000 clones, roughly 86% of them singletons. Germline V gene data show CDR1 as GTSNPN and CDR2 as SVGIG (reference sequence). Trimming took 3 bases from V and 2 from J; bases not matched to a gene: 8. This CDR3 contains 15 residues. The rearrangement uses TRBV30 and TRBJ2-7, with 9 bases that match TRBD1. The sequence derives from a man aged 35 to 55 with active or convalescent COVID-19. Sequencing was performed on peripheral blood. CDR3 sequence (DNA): TGTGCCTGGAGCCGGACCGGGACAGGGCCCTACGAGCAGTACTTC. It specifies CAWSRTGTGPYEQYF. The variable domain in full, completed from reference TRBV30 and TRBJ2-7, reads SQTIHQWPATLVQPVGSPLSLECTVEGTSNPNLYWYRQAAGRGLQLLFYSVGIGQISSEVPQNLSASRPQDRQFILSSKKLLLSDSGFYLCAWSRTGTGPYEQYFGPGTRLTVT.